This TCR beta chain was obtained from a study of shared clonotypes between healthy human individuals. The assay was immunoSEQ multiplex PCR, and TCRdb's table has in-frame clones only and misses some. The profile covers around 2,100,000 clones, with about 95% appearing a single time and around 1.2% taken by the ten largest. Trimming took 7 bases from V and 4 from J, leaving 17 bases between them. This CDR3 spans 14 amino acids. Germline assignment: CDR1 GTSNPN and CDR2 SVGIG (reference sequence). Terminally differentiated effector memory CD45RA+ cells were excluded from the naive CD8 cells, which were CD45RO-negative and positively selected for CCR7. All participating donors were Caucasian adults from Nashville, Tennessee.

This TCR was sampled from a man in his late teens or twenties in good health. This chain joins TRBV30 and TRBJ2-1; perhaps TRBD2 as D (5 bases). The source material was naive CD8+ T cells sorted from blood. The CDR3 nucleotides read TGTGCCTCATACTTTAGGACTGCATACAATGAGCAGTTCTTC. Protein product: CASYFRTAYNEQFF.